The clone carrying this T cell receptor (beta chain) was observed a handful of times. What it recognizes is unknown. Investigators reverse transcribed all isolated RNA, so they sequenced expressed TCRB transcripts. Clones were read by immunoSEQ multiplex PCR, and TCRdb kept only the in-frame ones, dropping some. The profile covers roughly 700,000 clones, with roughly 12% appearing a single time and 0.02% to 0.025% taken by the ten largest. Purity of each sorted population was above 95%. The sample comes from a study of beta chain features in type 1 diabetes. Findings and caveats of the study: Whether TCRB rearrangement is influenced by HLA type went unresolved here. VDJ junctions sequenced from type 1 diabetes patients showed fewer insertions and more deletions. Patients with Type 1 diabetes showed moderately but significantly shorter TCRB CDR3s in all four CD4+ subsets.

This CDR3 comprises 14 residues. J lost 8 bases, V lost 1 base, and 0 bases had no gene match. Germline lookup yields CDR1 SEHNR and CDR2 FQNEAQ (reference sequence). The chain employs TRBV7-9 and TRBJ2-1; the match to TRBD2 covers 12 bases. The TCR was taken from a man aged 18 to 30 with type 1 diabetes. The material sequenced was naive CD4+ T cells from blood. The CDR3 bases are TGTGCCAGCAGCTTAGGACTAGCGGGGGATGAGCAGTTCTTC. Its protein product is CASSLGLAGDEQFF.